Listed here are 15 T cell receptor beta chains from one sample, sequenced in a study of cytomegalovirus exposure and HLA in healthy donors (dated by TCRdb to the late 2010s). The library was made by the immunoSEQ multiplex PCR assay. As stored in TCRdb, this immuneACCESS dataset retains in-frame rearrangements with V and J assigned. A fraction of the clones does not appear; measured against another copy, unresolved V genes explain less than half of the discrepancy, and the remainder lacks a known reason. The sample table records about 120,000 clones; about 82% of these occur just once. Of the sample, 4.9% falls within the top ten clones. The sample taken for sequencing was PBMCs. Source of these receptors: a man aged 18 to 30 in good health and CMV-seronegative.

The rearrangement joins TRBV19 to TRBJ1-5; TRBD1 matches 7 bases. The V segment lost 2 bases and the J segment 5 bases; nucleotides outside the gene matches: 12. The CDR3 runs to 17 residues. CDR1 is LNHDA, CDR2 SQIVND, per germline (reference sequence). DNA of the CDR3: TGTGCCAGTAGTATACGGGCAGGGGGTATTCGGGATCAGCCCCAGCATTTT. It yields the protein CASSIRAGGIRDQPQHF.

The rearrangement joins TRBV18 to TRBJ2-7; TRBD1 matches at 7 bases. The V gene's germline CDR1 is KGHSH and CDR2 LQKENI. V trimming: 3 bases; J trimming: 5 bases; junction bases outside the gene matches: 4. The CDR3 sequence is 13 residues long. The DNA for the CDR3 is TGTGCCAGCTCACCGCAACAGGGGAACGAGCAGTACTTC. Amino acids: CASSPQQGNEQYF.

The DNA for the CDR3 is TGTGCCAGCAGAGATGCCGGGACTGGCTCGGAGCAGTACTTC. Translated, it gives CASRDAGTGSEQYF. The chain is built from TRBV2 and TRBJ2-7; D perhaps matches TRBD2 (6 bases). Trimming removed 6 bases from V and 7 bases from J, with 19 bases in between. CDR3 size: 14 residues. The germline V gene has CDR1 SNHLY and CDR2 FYNNEI.

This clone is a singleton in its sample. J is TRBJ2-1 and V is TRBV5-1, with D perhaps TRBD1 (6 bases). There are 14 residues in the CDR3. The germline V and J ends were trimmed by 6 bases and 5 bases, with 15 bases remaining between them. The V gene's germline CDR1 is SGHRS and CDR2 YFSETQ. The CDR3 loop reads CASNPQGTHNEQFF. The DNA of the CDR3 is TGCGCCAGCAACCCCCAGGGGACCCACAATGAGCAGTTCTTC.

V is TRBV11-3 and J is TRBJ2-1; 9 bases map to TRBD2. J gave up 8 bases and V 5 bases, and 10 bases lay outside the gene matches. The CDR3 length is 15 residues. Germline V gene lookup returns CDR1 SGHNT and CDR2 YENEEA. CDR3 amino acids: CASSGGLAGYDEQFF. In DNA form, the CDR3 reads TGTGCCAGCAGCGGAGGGCTAGCGGGGTATGATGAGCAGTTCTTC.

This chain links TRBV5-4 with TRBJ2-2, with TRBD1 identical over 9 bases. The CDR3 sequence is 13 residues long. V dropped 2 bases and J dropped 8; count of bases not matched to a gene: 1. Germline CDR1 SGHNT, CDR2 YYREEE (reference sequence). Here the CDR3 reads CASSLQGAGELFF. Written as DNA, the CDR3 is TGTGCCAGCAGCTTACAGGGGGCTGGGGAGCTGTTTTTT.

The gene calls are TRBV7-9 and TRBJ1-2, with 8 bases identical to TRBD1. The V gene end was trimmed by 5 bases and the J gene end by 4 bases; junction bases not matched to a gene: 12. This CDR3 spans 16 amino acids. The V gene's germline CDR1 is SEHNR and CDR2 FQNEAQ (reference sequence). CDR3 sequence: CASSTGSDRVGYGYTF. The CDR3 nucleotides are TGTGCCAGCAGCACCGGTTCGGACAGGGTGGGCTATGGCTACACCTTC.

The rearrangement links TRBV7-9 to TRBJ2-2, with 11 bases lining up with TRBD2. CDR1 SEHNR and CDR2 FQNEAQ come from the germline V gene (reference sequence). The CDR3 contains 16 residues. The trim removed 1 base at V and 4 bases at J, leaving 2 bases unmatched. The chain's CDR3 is CASSLGTSGPTGELFF. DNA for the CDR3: TGTGCCAGCAGCTTAGGGACTAGCGGGCCCACCGGGGAGCTGTTTTTT. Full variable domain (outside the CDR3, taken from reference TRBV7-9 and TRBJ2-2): DTGVSQNPRHKITKRGQNVTFRCDPISEHNRLYWYRQTLGQGPEFLTYFQNEAQLEKSRLLSDRFSAERPKGSFSTLEIQRTEQGDSAMYLCASSLGTSGPTGELFFGEGSRLTVL.

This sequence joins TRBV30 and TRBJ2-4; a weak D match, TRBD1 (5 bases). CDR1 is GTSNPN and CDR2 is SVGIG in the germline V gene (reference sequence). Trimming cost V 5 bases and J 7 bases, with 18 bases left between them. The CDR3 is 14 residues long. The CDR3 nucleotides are TGTGCCTGGGAGGTCTTAAGGGGCGAGAACATTCAGTACTTC. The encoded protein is CAWEVLRGENIQYF. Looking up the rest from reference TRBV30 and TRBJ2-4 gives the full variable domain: SQTIHQWPATLVQPVGSPLSLECTVEGTSNPNLYWYRQAAGRGLQLLFYSVGIGQISSEVPQNLSASRPQDRQFILSSKKLLLSDSGFYLCAWEVLRGENIQYFGAGTRLSVL.

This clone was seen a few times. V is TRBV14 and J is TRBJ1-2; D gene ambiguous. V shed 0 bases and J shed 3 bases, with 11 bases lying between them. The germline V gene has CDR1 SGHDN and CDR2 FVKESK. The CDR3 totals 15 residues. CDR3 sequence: CASSQDRRGYYGYTF. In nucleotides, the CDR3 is TGTGCCAGCAGCCAAGACCGAAGAGGGTACTATGGCTACACCTTC.

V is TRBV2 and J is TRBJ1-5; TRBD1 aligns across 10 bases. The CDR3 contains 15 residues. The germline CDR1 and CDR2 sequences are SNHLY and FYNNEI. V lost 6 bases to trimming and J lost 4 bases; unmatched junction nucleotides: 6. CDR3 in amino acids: CASRAGTGANQPQHF. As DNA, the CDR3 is TGTGCCAGCAGGGCCGGGACAGGGGCTAATCAGCCCCAGCATTTT. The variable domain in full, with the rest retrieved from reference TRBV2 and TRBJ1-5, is EPEVTQTPSHQVTQMGQEVILRCVPISNHLYFYWYRQILGQKVEFLVSFYNNEISEKSEIFDDQFSVERPDGSNFTLKIRSTKLEDSAMYFCASRAGTGANQPQHFGDGTRLSIL.

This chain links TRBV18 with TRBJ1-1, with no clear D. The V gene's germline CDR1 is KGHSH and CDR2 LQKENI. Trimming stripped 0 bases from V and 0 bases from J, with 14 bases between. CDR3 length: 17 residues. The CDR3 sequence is CASSPPEGTSLNTEAFF. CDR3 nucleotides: TGTGCCAGCTCACCACCGGAAGGTACTAGCCTGAACACTGAAGCTTTCTTT.

Here the CDR3 DNA reads TGTGCCAGCAGCCATGGGGGCGGCAACGAGCAGTACTTC. It specifies CASSHGGGNEQYF. The chain links TRBV4-2 to TRBJ2-7; TRBD1 is a possible D gene (6 bases). Trimming shortened V by 3 bases and J by 5 bases, and 11 bases separated the two germline ends. Per germline, CDR1 LGHNA and CDR2 YNFKEQ. CDR3 length equals 13 residues.

The CDR3 loop is CASSDRANEKLFF. The CDR3 coding sequence is TGTGCCAGCAGTGACAGGGCTAATGAAAAACTGTTTTTT. V gene TRBV25-1 combines with J gene TRBJ1-4; possibly TRBD1 for D (5 bases). CDR3 length equals 13 residues. The V and J ends lost 3 bases and 3 bases respectively, with 5 bases between them. CDR1 and CDR2 (germline): MGHDK, SYGVNS.

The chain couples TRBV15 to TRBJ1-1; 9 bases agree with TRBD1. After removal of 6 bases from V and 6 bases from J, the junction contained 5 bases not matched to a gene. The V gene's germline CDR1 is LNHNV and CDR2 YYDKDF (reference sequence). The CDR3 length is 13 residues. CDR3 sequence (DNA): TGTGCCACCAGACTACAGGGGGCCCCTGAAGCTTTCTTT. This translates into CATRLQGAPEAFF.